This TCR beta chain was obtained from a study of blood T cells in healthy people across ages. Of note for this clonotype: The antigen is not known.

The use of a sample-barcoded 5' primer and a J-beta primer mix characterized a second PCR of about 6 to 12 cycles. Every sample gave at least 2.5 million paired-end reads containing CDR3. TCRdb ran MiXCR on the 5' RACE reads and lists one entry per CDR3 protein. The repertoire includes 850,000 to 1,100,000 distinct CDR3 sequences, about two fifths of them detected once, and 13% sits in the top ten. Trimming shortened V by 2 bases and J by 0 bases, and 15 bases separated the two germline ends. The CDR3 extends over 17 amino acids. Germline lookup yields CDR1 KGHSH and CDR2 LQKENI. Study-wide points: Per million T cells, TCR beta diversity dropped roughly linearly as age increased. Naive CD4+ cell counts and diversity both ran higher in long-lived than in aged donors.

The chain joins TRBV18 to TRBJ2-3; unclear D gene. This clonotype originated in a man between 18 and 35 years old in good health. Sequencing was performed on blood. The CDR3 spells CASSPVETAHSTDTQYF. The CDR3 DNA is TGTGCCAGCTCACCAGTCGAAACCGCGCATAGCACAGATACGCAGTATTTT.